This T cell receptor (beta chain) was profiled in a study of cytomegalovirus exposure and HLA in healthy donors. Germline CDR1 SGHNT, CDR2 YYREEE (reference sequence). Trimming left V 0 bases short and J 6 bases short, with 14 bases between. The CDR3 spans 15 residues. PCR employed 60 Vbeta and 13 Jbeta primers. Only in-frame clones appear in the TCRdb table, and some are missing; sequencing was by immunoSEQ multiplex PCR. Of over 200,000 clones listed, nearly 80% are singletons. This sequence originates from a male donor in good health and CMV-seronegative. The chain recombines TRBV5-4 with TRBJ2-3, with D possibly matching TRBD2 (7 bases). The sequencing sample was made of PBMCs. The CDR3, as DNA: TGTGCCAGCAGCTTGGATCGGGGGGCGACCGATACGCAGTATTTT. Protein product: CASSLDRGATDTQYF.